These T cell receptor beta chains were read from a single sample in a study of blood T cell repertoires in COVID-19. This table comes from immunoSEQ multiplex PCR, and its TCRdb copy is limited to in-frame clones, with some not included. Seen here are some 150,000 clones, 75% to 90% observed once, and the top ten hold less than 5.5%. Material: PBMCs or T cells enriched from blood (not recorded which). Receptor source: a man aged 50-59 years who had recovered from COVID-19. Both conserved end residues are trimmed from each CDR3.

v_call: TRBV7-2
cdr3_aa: ASSSYFTGSGNTIY

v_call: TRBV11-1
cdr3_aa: ASSPDSYGYT

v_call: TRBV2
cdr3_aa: ASSEGRRRDVNEKLF

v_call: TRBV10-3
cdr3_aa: AITWTSGGGDTQY

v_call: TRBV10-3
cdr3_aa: AISGYRDGYT

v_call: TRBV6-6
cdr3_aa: ASRDSGTGGEEKLF

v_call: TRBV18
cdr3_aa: ASAREYSNQPQH

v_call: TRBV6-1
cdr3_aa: ASSDQGYTIY

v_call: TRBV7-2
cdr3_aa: ASSPQTESNEKLF

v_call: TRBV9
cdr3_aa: ASSLQSGTGETQY

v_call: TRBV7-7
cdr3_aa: ASSLGTSGYTGELF

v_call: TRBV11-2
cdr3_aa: ASSLIELKQY

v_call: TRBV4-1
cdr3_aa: ASSQGTAAYNEQF

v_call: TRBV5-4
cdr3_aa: ASSHRGRGRAETQY

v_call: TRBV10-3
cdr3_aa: ATRDRAGVKETQY

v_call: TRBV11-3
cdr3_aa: ASSLDFMGLAGRNEQF

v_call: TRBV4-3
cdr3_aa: ASSQVRTQGSYGYT

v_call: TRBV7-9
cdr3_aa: ASSLGTPHSNQPQH

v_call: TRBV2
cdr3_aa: ASSYHSPGELF

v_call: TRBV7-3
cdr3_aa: ASSLTPGTDNEQF

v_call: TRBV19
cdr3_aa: ASSDPRARGKTEAF

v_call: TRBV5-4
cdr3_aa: ASNEGQSTDTQY